This T cell receptor (beta chain) was documented in a study of blood T cell repertoires in COVID-19. Each recovered donor of Cohort 3 presented with two negative PCRs, clearance, or symptom resolution. The assay was immunoSEQ multiplex PCR, and TCRdb's table has in-frame clones only and misses some. The table includes approximately 290,000 clones, 90% detected once. Specimen: PBMCs or T cells enriched from blood (not recorded which). The receptor was isolated from a woman aged 30 to 39 who had recovered from COVID-19.

DNA of the CDR3: TGTGCCAGCAGCCCGACAAAAAACTATGGCTACACCTTC. Its translation: CASSPTKNYGYTF. The chain carries TRBV28 and TRBJ1-2; D unclear. The CDR3 extends over 13 amino acids. The V end lost 6 bases, the J end lost 2 bases, and 10 bases lay between the germline ends. The germline V gene has CDR1 MDHEN and CDR2 SYDVKM.